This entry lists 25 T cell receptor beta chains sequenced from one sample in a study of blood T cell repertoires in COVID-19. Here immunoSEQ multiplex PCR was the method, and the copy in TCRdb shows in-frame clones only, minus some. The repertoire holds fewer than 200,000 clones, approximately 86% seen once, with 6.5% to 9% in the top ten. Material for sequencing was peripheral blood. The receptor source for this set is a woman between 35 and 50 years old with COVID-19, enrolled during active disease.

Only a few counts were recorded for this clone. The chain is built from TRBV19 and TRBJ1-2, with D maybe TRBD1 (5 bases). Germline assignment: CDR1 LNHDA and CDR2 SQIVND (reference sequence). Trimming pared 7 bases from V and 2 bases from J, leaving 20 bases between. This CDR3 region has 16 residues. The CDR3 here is CASTNPGGSQNYGYTF. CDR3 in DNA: TGTGCCAGTACAAACCCGGGGGGGTCCCAGAACTATGGCTACACCTTC.

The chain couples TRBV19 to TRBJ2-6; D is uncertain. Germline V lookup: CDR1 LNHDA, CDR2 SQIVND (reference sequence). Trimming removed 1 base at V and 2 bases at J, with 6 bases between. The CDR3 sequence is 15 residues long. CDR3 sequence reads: CASSIGLAGANVLTF. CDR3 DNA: TGTGCCAGTAGTATAGGGCTCGCTGGGGCCAACGTCCTGACTTTC.

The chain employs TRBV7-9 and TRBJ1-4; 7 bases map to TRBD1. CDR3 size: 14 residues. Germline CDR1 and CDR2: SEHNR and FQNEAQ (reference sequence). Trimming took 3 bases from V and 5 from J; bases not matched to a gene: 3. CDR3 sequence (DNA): TGTGCCAGCAGCTTGACAGGGTGGAATGAAAAACTGTTTTTT. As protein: CASSLTGWNEKLFF. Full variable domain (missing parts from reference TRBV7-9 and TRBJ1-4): DTGVSQNPRHKITKRGQNVTFRCDPISEHNRLYWYRQTLGQGPEFLTYFQNEAQLEKSRLLSDRFSAERPKGSFSTLEIQRTEQGDSAMYLCASSLTGWNEKLFFGSGTQLSVL.

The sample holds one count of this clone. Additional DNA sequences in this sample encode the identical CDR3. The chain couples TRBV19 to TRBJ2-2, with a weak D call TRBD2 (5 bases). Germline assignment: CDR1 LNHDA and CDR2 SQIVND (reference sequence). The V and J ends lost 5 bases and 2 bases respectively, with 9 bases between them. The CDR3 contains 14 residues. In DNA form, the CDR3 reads TGTGCCAGTAGTTACAGCGGAAACACCGGGGAGCTGTTTTTT. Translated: CASSYSGNTGELFF.

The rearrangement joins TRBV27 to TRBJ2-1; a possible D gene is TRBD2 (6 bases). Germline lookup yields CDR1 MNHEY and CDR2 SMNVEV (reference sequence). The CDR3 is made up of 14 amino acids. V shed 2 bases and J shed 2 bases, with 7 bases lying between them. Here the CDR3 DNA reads TGTGCCAGCAGTTTAGCGGGGACCTACAATGAGCAGTTCTTC. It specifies CASSLAGTYNEQFF.

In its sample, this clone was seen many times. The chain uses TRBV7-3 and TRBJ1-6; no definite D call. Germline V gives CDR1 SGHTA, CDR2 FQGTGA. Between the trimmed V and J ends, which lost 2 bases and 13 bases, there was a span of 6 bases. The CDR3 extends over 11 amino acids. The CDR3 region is CASSLSQPLHF. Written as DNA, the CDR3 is TGTGCCAGCAGCTTATCCCAGCCCCTCCACTTT.

The CDR3 nucleotides read TGTGCCAGCAGTTCCACAAGGGGGGGCACCGGGGAGCTGTTTTTT. It codes for CASSSTRGGTGELFF. The chain has TRBV28 and TRBJ2-2; tentatively, D is TRBD2 (7 bases). The CDR3 is made up of 15 amino acids. Germline-derived CDR1 and CDR2 are MDHEN and SYDVKM. V gave up 4 bases and J gave up 4 bases, with 13 bases separating them.

DNA of the CDR3: TGTGCCAGCAGCTGGGGACGACAGGGGAGCTCCTATAATTCACCCCTCCACTTT. It is translated as CASSWGRQGSSYNSPLHF. The rearrangement links TRBV5-4 to TRBJ1-6, with TRBD1 matching over 8 bases. CDR3 length: 18 amino acids. V shed 3 bases and J 0 bases; nucleotides not matched to a gene: 8. CDR1 is SGHNT and CDR2 is YYREEE in the germline V gene (reference sequence).

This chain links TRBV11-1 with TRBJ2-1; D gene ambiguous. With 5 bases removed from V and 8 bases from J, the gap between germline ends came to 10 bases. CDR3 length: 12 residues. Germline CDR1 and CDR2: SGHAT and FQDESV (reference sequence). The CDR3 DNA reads TGTGCCAGCAGCAGAGGCCATTATGAGCAGTTCTTC. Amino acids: CASSRGHYEQFF. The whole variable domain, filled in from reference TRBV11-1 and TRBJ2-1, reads EAEVAQSPRYKITEKSQAVAFWCDPISGHATLYWYRQILGQGPELLVQFQDESVVDDSQLPKDRFSAERLKGVDSTLKIQPAELGDSAMYLCASSRGHYEQFFGPGTRLTVL.

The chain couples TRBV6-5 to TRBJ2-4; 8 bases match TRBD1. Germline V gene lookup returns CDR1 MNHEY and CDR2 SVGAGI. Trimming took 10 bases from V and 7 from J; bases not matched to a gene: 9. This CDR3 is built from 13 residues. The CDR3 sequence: CAITQGAGNIQYF. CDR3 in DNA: TGTGCCATCACGCAGGGGGCAGGTAACATTCAGTACTTC.

CDR3 in DNA: TGTGCCAGCAGTCCAACCAGGGGGCGTCGCGGCTACACCTTC. Translated, it gives CASSPTRGRRGYTF. This sequence joins TRBV7-2 and TRBJ1-2, with TRBD1 matching 8 bases. With V trimmed by 6 bases and J by 8 bases, 11 bases remained unmatched. Germline CDR1 is SGHTA and CDR2 is FQGNSA. This CDR3 is built from 14 residues.

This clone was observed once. CDR3: CASSFAGGDSYGYTF. CDR3 nucleotides: TGTGCCAGCAGTTTCGCTGGGGGCGATAGCTATGGCTACACCTTC. V gene TRBV27 combines with J gene TRBJ1-2; maybe TRBD1 (6 bases). The CDR3 has 15 amino acids. With 3 bases removed from V and 4 bases from J, the gap between germline ends came to 15 bases. Germline assignment: CDR1 MNHEY and CDR2 SMNVEV (reference sequence).

CDR3 sequence reads: CASSLEVVSGQGTGELFF. The CDR3 coding sequence is TGTGCCAGCAGCTTAGAGGTCGTATCGGGACAGGGAACCGGGGAGCTGTTTTTT. J is TRBJ2-2 and V is TRBV7-6; TRBD1 matches at 9 bases. This CDR3 contains 18 residues. CDR1 SGHVS and CDR2 FNYEAQ come from the germline V gene. The J segment lost 5 bases and the V segment lost 1 base, leaving 11 bases of the junction unmatched.

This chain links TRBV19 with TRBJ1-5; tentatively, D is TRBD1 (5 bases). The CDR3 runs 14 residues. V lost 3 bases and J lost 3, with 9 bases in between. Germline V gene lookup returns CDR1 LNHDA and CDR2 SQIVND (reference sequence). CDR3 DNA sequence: TGTGCCAGTAGTATTTGGGGCCACAATCAGCCCCAGCATTTT. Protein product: CASSIWGHNQPQHF. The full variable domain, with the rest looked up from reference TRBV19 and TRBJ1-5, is DGGITQSPKYLFRKEGQNVTLSCEQNLNHDAMYWYRQDPGQGLRLIYYSQIVNDFQKGDIAEGYSVSREKKESFPLTVTSAQKNPTAFYLCASSIWGHNQPQHFGDGTRLSIL.

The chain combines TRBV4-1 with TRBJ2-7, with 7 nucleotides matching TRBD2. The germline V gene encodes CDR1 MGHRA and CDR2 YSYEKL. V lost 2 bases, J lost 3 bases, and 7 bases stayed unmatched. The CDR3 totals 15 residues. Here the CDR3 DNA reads TGCGCCAGCAGCCAACCCACTAGCGCCAACTACGAGCAGTACTTC. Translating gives CASSQPTSANYEQYF.

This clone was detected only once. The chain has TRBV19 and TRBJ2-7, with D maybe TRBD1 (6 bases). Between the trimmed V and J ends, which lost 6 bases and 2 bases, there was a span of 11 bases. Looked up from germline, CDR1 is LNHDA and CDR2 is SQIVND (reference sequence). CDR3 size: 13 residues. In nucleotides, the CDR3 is TGTGCCAGTAGAAACACAGGGACCTACGAGCAGTACTTC. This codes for CASRNTGTYEQYF.

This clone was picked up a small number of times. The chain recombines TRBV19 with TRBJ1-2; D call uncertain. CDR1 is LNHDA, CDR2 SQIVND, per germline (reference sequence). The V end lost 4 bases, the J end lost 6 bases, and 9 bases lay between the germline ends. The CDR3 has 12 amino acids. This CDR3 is CASSTLGDGYTF. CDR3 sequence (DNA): TGTGCCAGTAGTACCCTTGGAGATGGCTACACCTTC.

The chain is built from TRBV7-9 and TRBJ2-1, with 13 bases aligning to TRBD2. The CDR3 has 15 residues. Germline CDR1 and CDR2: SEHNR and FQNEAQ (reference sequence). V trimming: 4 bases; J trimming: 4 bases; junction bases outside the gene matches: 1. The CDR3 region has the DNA TGTGCCAGCAGCTCGGGACTAGCGGGATACAATGAGCAGTTCTTC. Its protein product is CASSSGLAGYNEQFF.

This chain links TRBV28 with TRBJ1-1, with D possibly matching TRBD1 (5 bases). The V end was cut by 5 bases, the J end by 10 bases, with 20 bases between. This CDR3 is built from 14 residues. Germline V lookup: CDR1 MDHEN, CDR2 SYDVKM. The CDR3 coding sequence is TGTGCCAGCAGTGTCGGTCAGACAGCAGACAGAGCTTTCTTT. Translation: CASSVGQTADRAFF.

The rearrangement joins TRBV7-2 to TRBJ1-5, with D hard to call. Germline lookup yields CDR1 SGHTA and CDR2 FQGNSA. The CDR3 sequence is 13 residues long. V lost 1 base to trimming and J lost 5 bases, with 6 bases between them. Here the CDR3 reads CASSLESDQPQHF. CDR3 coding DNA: TGTGCCAGCAGCTTAGAGTCAGATCAGCCCCAGCATTTT. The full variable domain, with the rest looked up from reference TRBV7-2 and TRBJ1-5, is GAGVSQSPSNKVTEKGKDVELRCDPISGHTALYWYRQSLGQGLEFLIYFQGNSAPDKSGLPSDRFSAERTGGSVSTLTIQRTQQEDSAVYLCASSLESDQPQHFGDGTRLSIL.

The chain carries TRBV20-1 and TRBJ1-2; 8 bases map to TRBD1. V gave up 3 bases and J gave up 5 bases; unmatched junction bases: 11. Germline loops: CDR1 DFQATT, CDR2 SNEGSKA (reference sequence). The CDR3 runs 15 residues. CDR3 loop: CSASLDRVGAYGYTF. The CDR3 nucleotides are TGCAGTGCTAGTTTGGACAGGGTCGGGGCTTATGGCTACACCTTC.

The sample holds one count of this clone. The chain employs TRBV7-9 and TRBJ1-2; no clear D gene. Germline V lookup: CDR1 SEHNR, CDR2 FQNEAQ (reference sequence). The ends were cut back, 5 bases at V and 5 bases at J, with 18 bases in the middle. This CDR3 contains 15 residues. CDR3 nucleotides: TGTGCCAGCAGCCTTCTGAGGAGGGCGCCGTATGGCTACACCTTC. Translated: CASSLLRRAPYGYTF.

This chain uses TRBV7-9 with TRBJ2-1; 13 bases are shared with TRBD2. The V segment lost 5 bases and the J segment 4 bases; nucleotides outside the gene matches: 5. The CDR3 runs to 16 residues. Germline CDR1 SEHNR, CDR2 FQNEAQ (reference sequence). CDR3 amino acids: CASSAGTSGNYNEQFF. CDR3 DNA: TGTGCCAGCAGCGCCGGGACTAGCGGGAATTACAATGAGCAGTTCTTC.

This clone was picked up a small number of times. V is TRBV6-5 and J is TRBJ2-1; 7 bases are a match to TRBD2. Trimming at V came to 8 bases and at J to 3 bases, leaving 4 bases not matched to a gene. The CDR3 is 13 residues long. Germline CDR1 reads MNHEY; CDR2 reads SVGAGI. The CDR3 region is CASGREIYNEQFF. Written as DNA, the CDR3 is TGTGCCAGCGGGCGGGAGATCTACAATGAGCAGTTCTTC.

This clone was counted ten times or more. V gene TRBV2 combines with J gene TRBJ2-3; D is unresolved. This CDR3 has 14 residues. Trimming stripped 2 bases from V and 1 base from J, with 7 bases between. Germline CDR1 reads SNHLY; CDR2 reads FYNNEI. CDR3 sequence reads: CASSEYPRTDTQYF. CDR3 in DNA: TGTGCCAGCAGTGAATATCCTCGCACAGATACGCAGTATTTT.